This TCR beta chain was obtained from a study of neurological immune-mediated disorders. Regarding the study as a whole: Because no CDR3 amino acid sequences were shared across subjects by expanded clones, private repertoires were suggested in all groups.

A 10-nucleotide random UMI tagged transcripts in template-switch 5'RACE cDNA synthesis. The output of every sequencing run exceeded 190 million TCR-beta sequences, derived from 15-18 subjects. One entry per CDR3 protein, called by TCRdb with MiXCR from the 5' RACE reads. The table lists just over 50,000 distinct CDR3 sequences, around 3.1% of them singletons. Many counts were recorded for this clonotype. The antigen remains unidentified. The TCR sequence derives from a man in his forties with multiple sclerosis. The sample consisted of PBMCs.

This CDR3 is CSVDGQFNYGYTF. CDR3 in DNA: TGCAGCGTCGACGGGCAGTTTAACTATGGCTACACCTTC. The chain uses TRBV29-1 and TRBJ1-2; no clear D. The CDR3 is 13 residues long. V gave up 6 bases and J gave up 1 base, with 12 bases separating them. The germline CDR1 and CDR2 sequences are SQVTM and ANQGSEA.